The rows below give T cell receptor beta chains drawn from one sample of a study of blood T cells in healthy people across ages. TCRdb processed the 5' RACE reads anew with MiXCR; each CDR3 protein has one entry. The repertoire includes more than 1.4 million distinct CDR3 sequences, 42% of them detected once, and under 8% sits in the top ten. Sequenced material: blood. The receptors stem from a woman aged 18-29 years in good health. CDR3s include the opening cysteine and the closing phenylalanine or tryptophan. The D gene is left open where the match is weak. Some rows mark clone size as missing; the rest say once, few, many or name a class of expanded clone.

cdr3_length	v_call	d_call	clone_size	j_call	cdr3_nt	cdr3_aa
16	TRBV10-3	TRBD2	-	TRBJ2-1	TGTGCCATCAGTGAGAGCGGGGGGGCCTCCTACAATGAGCAGTTCTTC	CAISESGGASYNEQFF
15	TRBV9	-	-	TRBJ2-5	TGTGCCAGCAGCCCGCCGGGGGCTACCATCGGGGAGCAGTACTTC	CASSPPGATIGEQYF
13	TRBV10-3	-	-	TRBJ1-1	TGTGCCACCGGAGGGGCCTTGAACACTGAAGCTTTCTTT	CATGGALNTEAFF
12	TRBV29-1	-	few	TRBJ2-7	TGCAGCGTTTGGGGCAGCTCCTACGAGCAGTACTTC	CSVWGSSYEQYF
16	TRBV5-1	TRBD2	-	TRBJ2-4	TGCGCCAGCAGCTTTGGGACTAGCGGGGGGCCAAACATTCAGTACTTC	CASSFGTSGGPNIQYF
16	TRBV4-1	-	-	TRBJ1-5	TGCGCCAGCAGCCAGCCCGGGCAGGGACCCAATCAGCCCCAGCATTTT	CASSQPGQGPNQPQHF
15	TRBV4-1	TRBD1	-	TRBJ1-4	TGCGCCAGCAGCCAGGTACAGGGGGGATATGAAAAACTGTTTTTT	CASSQVQGGYEKLFF
14	TRBV27	-	few	TRBJ2-3	TGTGCCAGCATATCCCTAGGCGGCACAGATACGCAGTATTTT	CASISLGGTDTQYF
15	TRBV7-8	TRBD1	once	TRBJ2-7	TGTGCCAGCAGCTTCCGGGACAGCGACTCCTACGAGCAGTACTTC	CASSFRDSDSYEQYF
14	TRBV5-1	-	few	TRBJ1-2	TGCGCCAGCATGGAAGGGCCTGCTAACTATGGCTACACCTTC	CASMEGPANYGYTF
15	TRBV28	TRBD1	-	TRBJ1-2	TGTGCCAGCAGTTGGGGACAGGGTTTGGGCTATGGCTACACCTTC	CASSWGQGLGYGYTF